The 25 T cell receptor beta chains below all came from one sample that was sequenced in a study of T cell responses to AZD1222 COVID-19 vaccine. Sequencing was performed with immunoSEQ multiplex PCR; in TCRdb, only in-frame clones are kept and a portion is missing. The sample has some 130,000 clones, 90% seen once. Sequences were derived from peripheral blood, sampled on day 0 of AZD1222 vaccination. Every receptor here comes from an adult in good health.

V usage is TRBV4-2 and J usage is TRBJ1-6; D gene uncertain. Germline CDR1 LGHNA, CDR2 YNFKEQ. CDR3 size: 13 residues. V lost 2 bases and J lost 8, with 7 bases in between. The CDR3 DNA reads as TGTGCCAGCAGCCAATTTACCGATTCACCCCTCCACTTT. Its translation: CASSQFTDSPLHF.

This rearrangement joins TRBV30 to TRBJ2-3; a weak D match, TRBD2 (6 bases). There are 13 residues in the CDR3. The V gene lost 3 bases and the J gene lost 1 base, with 8 bases spanning the gap. CDR1 and CDR2 (germline): GTSNPN, SVGIG (reference sequence). The CDR3 DNA is TGTGCCTGGAGGGGCGGGGGCACAGATACGCAGTATTTT. This encodes CAWRGGGTDTQYF.

The rearrangement links TRBV30 to TRBJ2-7; D is uncertain. Germline CDR1 reads GTSNPN; CDR2 reads SVGIG (reference sequence). Deletions cut 0 bases from V and 7 bases from J, with 13 bases between. CDR3 size: 13 residues. The CDR3 is CAWSVSSAGEQYF. The DNA of the CDR3 is TGTGCCTGGAGTGTATCCAGTGCTGGGGAGCAGTACTTC.

The rearrangement links TRBV12-3 or TRBV12-4 to TRBJ2-7, with D possibly being TRBD2 (6 bases). V gave up 3 bases and J gave up 6 bases, with 9 bases separating them. The CDR3 covers 12 residues. The CDR3 is CASSFGSAEQYF. The DNA of the CDR3 is TGTGCCAGCAGTTTCGGGAGCGCCGAGCAGTACTTC.

V is TRBV5-1 and J is TRBJ1-1; no clear D gene. This CDR3 region has 11 residues. Germline assignment: CDR1 SGHRS and CDR2 YFSETQ. V shed 4 bases and J shed 5 bases, with 6 bases lying between them. This chain's CDR3 is CASSEKTEAFF. For the CDR3, the DNA is TGCGCCAGCAGCGAAAAGACTGAAGCTTTCTTT.

The V and J genes are TRBV5-5 and TRBJ1-2; 7 bases match TRBD1. Trimming removed 2 bases from V and 4 bases from J; junction bases left unmatched: 2. Germline V lookup: CDR1 SGHKS, CDR2 YYEKEE (reference sequence). This CDR3 region has 13 residues. CDR3 loop: CASSFDRAYGYTF. In DNA form, the CDR3 reads TGTGCCAGCAGCTTTGACAGGGCCTATGGCTACACCTTC.

The chain employs TRBV19 and TRBJ2-5, with 10 bases that match TRBD1. The V and J ends lost 8 bases and 3 bases, in that order; junction bases with no gene match: 9. The germline CDR1 and CDR2 sequences are LNHDA and SQIVND (reference sequence). This CDR3 spans 15 amino acids. The CDR3 sequence is CASGWTGGPKETQYF. In nucleotides, the CDR3 is TGTGCCAGTGGCTGGACAGGGGGACCTAAAGAGACCCAGTACTTC.

This chain connects TRBV28 to TRBJ1-4, with D possibly being TRBD1 (6 bases). The germline V and J ends were trimmed by 5 bases and 12 bases, with 10 bases remaining between them. Germline lookup yields CDR1 MDHEN and CDR2 SYDVKM. This CDR3 contains 11 residues. CDR3 region: CASSPYRELFF. In DNA form, the CDR3 reads TGTGCCAGCAGTCCTTACAGGGAACTGTTTTTT.

This clone was counted a single time. The J gene is TRBJ2-7, the V gene TRBV29-1, with 12 bases identical to TRBD1. V was pared by 6 bases and J by 0 bases, with 3 bases of the junction left unmatched. CDR1 and CDR2 from the germline V gene are SQVTM and ANQGSEA. This CDR3 spans 14 amino acids. In DNA form, the CDR3 reads TGCAGCGTAGCGGGACAGGGGGCCTCCTACGAGCAGTACTTC. Its protein product is CSVAGQGASYEQYF.

This chain links TRBV6-5 with TRBJ2-7, with 7 bases aligning to TRBD1. Per germline, CDR1 MNHEY and CDR2 SVGAGI. This CDR3 region has 12 residues. J lost 2 bases, V lost 8 bases, and 3 bases had no gene match. The CDR3 sequence: CASLDRPYEQYF. The CDR3 region has the DNA TGTGCCAGCCTGGACAGGCCCTACGAGCAGTACTTC.

The chain has TRBV6-5 and TRBJ1-1, with D possibly being TRBD1 (6 bases). The CDR3 covers 15 residues. Germline loops: CDR1 MNHEY, CDR2 SVGAGI. Trimming took off 7 bases at V and 0 bases at J, with 15 bases between the two ends. Here the CDR3 reads CASKPRTALNTEAFF. CDR3 nucleotides: TGTGCCAGCAAACCAAGGACAGCCCTGAACACTGAAGCTTTCTTT.

This sequence joins TRBV9 and TRBJ2-2; D may match TRBD1 or TRBD2 (5 bases each). V gave up 0 bases and J gave up 7 bases, with 13 bases separating them. This CDR3 comprises 15 residues. Germline loops: CDR1 SGDLS, CDR2 YYNGEE. The CDR3 sequence: CASSVEGSNRGELFF. CDR3 nucleotides: TGTGCCAGCAGCGTAGAGGGGAGCAACCGCGGGGAGCTGTTTTTT.

V is TRBV7-2 and J is TRBJ2-3; 10 bases map to TRBD1. The germline gives CDR1 SGHTA, CDR2 FQGNSA. The CDR3 contains 16 residues. V lost 0 bases, J lost 2 bases, and 2 bases stayed unmatched. This CDR3 reads CASSLAGQGPTDTQYF. The CDR3 DNA reads as TGTGCCAGCAGCTTAGCGGGACAGGGGCCCACAGATACGCAGTATTTT. Looking up the rest from reference TRBV7-2 and TRBJ2-3 gives the full variable domain: GAGVSQSPSNKVTEKGKDVELRCDPISGHTALYWYRQSLGQGLEFLIYFQGNSAPDKSGLPSDRFSAERTGGSVSTLTIQRTQQEDSAVYLCASSLAGQGPTDTQYFGPGTRLTVL.

The chain is built from TRBV6-1 and TRBJ2-7; no reliable D call. The CDR3 extends over 14 amino acids. Germline loops: CDR1 MNHNS, CDR2 SASEGT. V was pared by 0 bases and J by 2 bases, with 8 bases between. The chain's CDR3 is CASSEARNTYEQYF. The CDR3 DNA reads TGTGCCAGCAGTGAAGCGCGAAACACCTACGAGCAGTACTTC.

This chain connects TRBV24-1 to TRBJ2-5; D may be TRBD2 (6 bases). The CDR3 is 15 residues long. CDR1 is KGHDR and CDR2 is SFDVKD in the germline V gene. V gave up 5 bases and J gave up 5 bases, with 17 bases separating them. The CDR3 reads CATSGGGNLAETQYF. For the CDR3, the DNA is TGTGCCACCAGTGGTGGGGGGAACCTAGCGGAGACCCAGTACTTC.

The chain combines TRBV7-2 with TRBJ2-1; possibly TRBD2 for D (5 bases). CDR1 is SGHTA, CDR2 FQGNSA, per germline. The CDR3 spans 12 residues. Trimming shortened V by 2 bases and J by 10 bases, and 9 bases separated the two germline ends. CDR3 loop: CASSLSGVEQFF. The CDR3 nucleotides read TGTGCCAGCAGCTTATCCGGGGTGGAGCAGTTCTTC.

The chain has TRBV28 and TRBJ1-6; no reliable D call. This CDR3 is 13 amino acids long. The germline V and J ends were trimmed by 4 bases and 8 bases, with 9 bases remaining between them. Germline CDR1 is MDHEN and CDR2 is SYDVKM. In DNA, the CDR3 is TGTGCCAGCAGTTCCCTCATCGATTCACCCCTCCACTTT. Translated: CASSSLIDSPLHF.

The count of this clone is one. V is TRBV29-1 and J is TRBJ1-1; no definite D call. Trimming left V 3 bases short and J 0 bases short, with 8 bases between. The CDR3 runs to 13 residues. Germline CDR1 is SQVTM and CDR2 is ANQGSEA. Written as DNA, the CDR3 is TGCAGCGTTGAGGTAGTTATGAACACTGAAGCTTTCTTT. It is translated as CSVEVVMNTEAFF.

This clone was seen just once. This sequence joins TRBV9 and TRBJ2-7; D is unresolved. The ends were cut back, 0 bases at V and 8 bases at J, with 12 bases in the middle. The CDR3 is 13 amino acids. Germline values: CDR1 SGDLS, CDR2 YYNGEE. The chain's CDR3 is CASSVGPATKQYF. DNA for the CDR3: TGTGCCAGCAGCGTAGGACCGGCAACCAAGCAGTACTTC.

The chain links TRBV19 to TRBJ1-2; D remains ambiguous. The CDR3 runs 13 residues. V was clipped by 10 bases and J by 0 bases, with 12 bases between them. Germline CDR1 reads LNHDA; CDR2 reads SQIVND (reference sequence). The CDR3 reads CATSETANYGYTF. The CDR3 DNA reads as TGTGCCACCTCAGAGACGGCTAACTATGGCTACACCTTC.

The gene calls are TRBV6-2 or TRBV6-3 and TRBJ1-6; D gene uncertain. Germline V lookup: CDR1 MNHEY, CDR2 SVGEGT. The V gene lost 5 bases and the J gene lost 6 bases, with 11 bases spanning the gap. The CDR3 loop spans 14 amino acids. The CDR3 bases are TGTGCCAGCAGTCGTGGTGGAGGTAATTCACCCCTCCACTTT. It encodes CASSRGGGNSPLHF.

The genes are TRBV6-4 and TRBJ2-7, with D possibly matching TRBD1 (5 bases). The ends were cut back, 6 bases at V and 2 bases at J, with 11 bases in the middle. This CDR3 is 13 amino acids long. Germline CDR1 is MRHNA and CDR2 is SNTAGT. CDR3: CASRSRQPYEQYF. CDR3 DNA sequence: TGTGCCAGCAGATCCCGACAGCCCTACGAGCAGTACTTC.

CDR3 sequence reads: CASSEYRGETEAFF. For the CDR3, the DNA is TGTGCCAGCAGTGAATACAGGGGGGAGACTGAAGCTTTCTTT. This sequence joins TRBV6-1 and TRBJ1-1; 8 nucleotides match TRBD1. Germline V gene lookup returns CDR1 MNHNS and CDR2 SASEGT. The CDR3 has 14 residues. Trimming cost V 2 bases and J 5 bases; bases outside gene matches: 4.

This chain's CDR3 is CASSHGRGTGELFF. CDR3 in DNA: TGTGCCAGCAGCCACGGGCGGGGGACCGGGGAGCTGTTTTTT. The chain uses TRBV7-2 and TRBJ2-2; TRBD2 aligns across 7 bases. Trimming removed 5 bases from V and 5 bases from J; junction bases left unmatched: 5. The CDR3 runs to 14 residues. From germline, CDR1 is SGHTA and CDR2 FQGNSA.

The CDR3 coding sequence is TGTGCCAGCAGTTTAACAGCAACTAATGAAAAACTGTTTTTT. Its translation is CASSLTATNEKLFF. The chain is built from TRBV28 and TRBJ1-4, with D unclear. Trimming removed 2 bases from V and 0 bases from J, with 4 bases in between. The CDR3 contains 14 residues. Germline loops: CDR1 MDHEN, CDR2 SYDVKM. Full variable domain (rest looked up from reference TRBV28 and TRBJ1-4): DVKVTQSSRYLVKRTGEKVFLECVQDMDHENMFWYRQDPGLGLRLIYFSYDVKMKEKGDIPEGYSVSREKKERFSLILESASTNQTSMYLCASSLTATNEKLFFGSGTQLSVL.